These 29 T cell receptor beta chains originate from one sample sequenced in a study of identical twins. TCRdb re-called the 5' RACE reads through MiXCR, storing one row per CDR3 protein. The sample has approximately 590,000 distinct CDR3 sequences, 7.5% to 10% seen once. The sample also formed part of further work on yellow fever vaccine responses in identical twins.

Sample: PBMCs. The source of these receptors is a woman younger than 30 in good health.

This clonotype was detected a few times. The chain recombines TRBV12-3 or TRBV12-4 with TRBJ2-3, with no clear D. V lost 8 bases, J lost 0 bases, and 9 bases lay in between. This CDR3 has 13 residues. CDR3 in amino acids: CASGGRSTDTQYF. The CDR3 DNA reads as TGTGCCAGCGGTGGACGGAGCACAGATACGCAGTATTTT.

The chain employs TRBV9 and TRBJ2-2; maybe TRBD1 (6 bases). Germline V gene sequence: CDR1 SGDLS, CDR2 YYNGEE. Between the trimmed V and J ends, which lost 0 bases and 4 bases, there was a span of 10 bases. This CDR3 spans 15 amino acids. The CDR3 DNA follows: TGTGCCAGCAGCGTAGTAACAGGGCCCACCGGGGAGCTGTTTTTT. It encodes CASSVVTGPTGELFF.

On this clonotype: A much larger clone sits a single nucleotide away, making a read error possible. The chain couples TRBV3-1 to TRBJ2-6, with 9 positions matching TRBD2. The CDR3 totals 20 residues. CDR1 LGHDT and CDR2 YNNKEL come from the germline V gene (reference sequence). CDR3 sequence: CASTQASSSGGLPGANVLTF. The CDR3, as DNA: TGTGCCAGCACCCAAGCAAGCAGCAGCGGGGGGCTCCCTGGGGCCAACGTCCTGACTTTC. Full variable domain (remainder filled in from reference TRBV3-1 and TRBJ2-6): DTAVSQTPKYLVTQMGNDKSIKCEQNLGHDTMYWYKQDSKKFLKIMFSYNNKELIINETVPNRFSPKSPDKAHLNLHINSLELGDSAVYFCASTQASSSGGLPGANVLTFGAGSRLTVL.

The table lists this clonotype with a few counts. V and J are TRBV7-9 and TRBJ2-5; 11 nucleotides line up with TRBD2. Germline V lookup: CDR1 SEHNR, CDR2 FQNEAQ (reference sequence). The CDR3 has 14 amino acids. Trimming removed 5 bases from V and 5 bases from J; junction bases left unmatched: 4. CDR3 loop: CASSGTSGGETQYF. CDR3 nucleotide sequence: TGTGCCAGCAGCGGGACTAGCGGAGGGGAGACCCAGTACTTC. Full variable domain (remainder filled in from reference TRBV7-9 and TRBJ2-5): DTGVSQNPRHKITKRGQNVTFRCDPISEHNRLYWYRQTLGQGPEFLTYFQNEAQLEKSRLLSDRFSAERPKGSFSTLEIQRTEQGDSAMYLCASSGTSGGETQYFGPGTRLLVL.

This clonotype turned up a few times. Here the CDR3 reads CASSPQTSGLIGNEQFF. As DNA, the CDR3 is TGTGCCAGCTCACCACAGACTAGCGGATTAATTGGGAATGAGCAGTTCTTC. This sequence joins TRBV18 and TRBJ2-1; 9 bases line up with TRBD2. Unmatched junction bases numbered 11, after V lost 1 base and J lost 7 bases. In germline, CDR1 is KGHSH, CDR2 LQKENI. There are 17 residues in the CDR3.

The sample holds many counts of this clonotype. The CDR3 coding sequence is TGCGCCAGCAGCGGATATAACAGGATTACAGATACGCAGTATTTT. It is translated as CASSGYNRITDTQYF. The chain links TRBV4-1 to TRBJ2-3; D possibly corresponds to TRBD1 (5 bases). The CDR3 sequence is 15 residues long. V dropped 5 bases and J dropped 3 bases, with 15 bases sitting between them. Looked up from germline, CDR1 is MGHRA and CDR2 is YSYEKL.

This clonotype was recorded many times. The J gene is TRBJ2-1, the V gene TRBV4-3, with D perhaps matching TRBD1 or TRBD2 (5 bases each). Germline CDR1 and CDR2: LGHNA and YSLEER. V was pared by 1 base and J by 1 base, with 23 bases between. The CDR3 covers 20 residues. The CDR3 DNA reads TGCGCCAGCAGCCAAGGTTCGGGACGAGGAGTGGATAAATCCTACAATGAGCAGTTCTTC. Translated: CASSQGSGRGVDKSYNEQFF.

The chain links TRBV4-2 to TRBJ2-3; D is unclear. This CDR3 region has 17 residues. Between the trimmed V and J ends, which lost 4 bases and 1 base, there was a span of 18 bases. Germline V gene sequence: CDR1 LGHNA, CDR2 YNFKEQ. CDR3 sequence: CASSPQSSSGGTDTQYF. Here the CDR3 DNA reads TGTGCCAGCAGCCCGCAATCCTCTTCAGGAGGCACAGATACGCAGTATTTT.

This clonotype was counted a few times. The chain uses TRBV6-5 and TRBJ2-3, with 10 positions matching TRBD2. Trimming cost V 6 bases and J 1 base; bases outside gene matches: 10. CDR3 length: 17 amino acids. Germline CDR1 and CDR2: MNHEY and SVGAGI. This chain's CDR3 is CASRLGRGLAGTDTQYF. In DNA form, the CDR3 reads TGTGCCAGCAGACTAGGCAGAGGACTAGCGGGCACAGATACGCAGTATTTT.

This clonotype was seen more than once but under ten times. The chain joins TRBV6-2 or TRBV6-3 to TRBJ2-3; 9 bases line up with TRBD2. V shed 2 bases and J 2 bases; nucleotides not matched to a gene: 14. The CDR3 loop spans 19 amino acids. CDR1 MNHEY and CDR2 SVGEGT come from the germline V gene. The CDR3 loop reads CASSYGWRRREGPTDTQYF. The CDR3 DNA follows: TGTGCCAGCAGTTACGGTTGGCGGAGGCGGGAGGGCCCCACAGATACGCAGTATTTT.

The V gene is TRBV7-9, the J gene TRBJ1-2, with D possibly TRBD1 on 5 matching bases. The germline gives CDR1 SEHNR, CDR2 FQNEAQ (reference sequence). V lost 2 bases, J lost 8 bases, and 12 bases lay in between. This CDR3 comprises 13 residues. The DNA for the CDR3 is TGTGCCAGCAGCTTAAGTCGGGGCTTCGGCTACACCTTC. It yields the protein CASSLSRGFGYTF.

This clonotype was seen more than once but under ten times. V and J are TRBV20-1 and TRBJ2-7; the D gene is possibly TRBD2 (5 bases). CDR3 length: 14 residues. V lost 2 bases, J lost 0 bases, and 11 bases lay in between. Per the germline V gene, CDR1 is DFQATT and CDR2 is SNEGSKA (reference sequence). The CDR3 DNA sequence: TGCAGTGCTAGAACCAAGGAGGCCTCCTACGAGCAGTACTTC. Protein sequence: CSARTKEASYEQYF.

In its sample, this clonotype was seen a few times. A read error may account for a junction end that differs from germline. This chain joins TRBV11-2 and TRBJ2-5, with D maybe TRBD1 (6 bases). The CDR3 is 12 amino acids. CDR1 and CDR2 (germline): SGHAT, FQNNGV. CDR3 DNA sequence: TGTGCCAGCAGCGGAGGACAGCTAGGTGGTCACTTC. It specifies CASSGGQLGGHF.

This clonotype was recorded many times. In DNA, the CDR3 is TGTGCCAGCAGTAGGGAGAGGGGCACTGAAGCTTTCTTT. Translating gives CASSRERGTEAFF. This chain connects TRBV25-1 to TRBJ1-1; D is possibly TRBD1 (5 bases). Germline-derived CDR1 and CDR2 are MGHDK and SYGVNS. Trimming took 5 bases from V and 4 from J, leaving 11 bases between them. The CDR3 consists of 13 residues.

The chain uses TRBV4-2 and TRBJ1-1; D is unresolved. The ends were cut back, 2 bases at V and 5 bases at J, with 15 bases in the middle. The CDR3 contains 15 residues. Germline CDR1 is LGHNA and CDR2 is YNFKEQ. CDR3 protein: CASSQRVTLRTEAFF. As DNA, the CDR3 is TGTGCCAGCAGCCAACGCGTAACGTTGAGGACTGAAGCTTTCTTT.

The V call is TRBV30, the J call TRBJ2-2, with D possibly matching TRBD2 (5 bases). In germline, CDR1 is GTSNPN, CDR2 SVGIG (reference sequence). V dropped 0 bases and J dropped 5 bases, with 7 bases sitting between them. This CDR3 contains 13 residues. The CDR3 nucleotides are TGTGCCTGGAGTGTACGGGGAACCGGGGAGCTGTTTTTT. Its translation: CAWSVRGTGELFF.

J is TRBJ2-1 and V is TRBV3-1; TRBD1 matches at 8 bases. Germline-derived CDR1 and CDR2 are LGHDT and YNNKEL (reference sequence). The CDR3 length is 18 residues. The trim removed 0 bases at V and 7 bases at J, leaving 14 bases unmatched. The DNA of the CDR3 is TGTGCCAGCAGCCAAGATCGGATAGACAGGGACAGGATGAATGAGCAGTTCTTC. Protein: CASSQDRIDRDRMNEQFF.

This clonotype was detected only a few times. CDR3 nucleotides: TGCAGTGCTAGAGAACAGGGTATTGTCTATGGCTACACCTTC. Translating it yields CSAREQGIVYGYTF. This chain joins TRBV20-1 and TRBJ1-2, with D possibly being TRBD1 (6 bases). The germline V and J ends were trimmed by 0 bases and 4 bases, with 12 bases remaining between them. The CDR3 extends over 14 amino acids. Germline CDR1 DFQATT, CDR2 SNEGSKA (reference sequence).

The chain couples TRBV6-6 to TRBJ2-7, with TRBD2 matching over 11 bases. Germline V gives CDR1 MNHNY, CDR2 SVGAGI (reference sequence). This CDR3 is built from 15 residues. With 7 bases clipped from V and 3 bases from J, the junction kept 8 bases outside the gene matches. The CDR3 loop is CASNPGTSGGYEQYF. The CDR3 coding sequence is TGTGCCAGCAACCCCGGGACTAGCGGCGGCTACGAGCAGTACTTC.

This clonotype was observed a handful of times. This chain joins TRBV29-1 and TRBJ2-7, with 9 positions matching TRBD1. The junction had 14 bases not matched to a gene; V was cut back by 6 bases and J by 5 bases. The V gene's germline CDR1 is SQVTM and CDR2 ANQGSEA. The length of the CDR3 is 15 residues. CDR3 DNA: TGCAGCGTCCCAAGGGGGACAGGGCTTCGGAACGAGCAGTACTTC. Its translation: CSVPRGTGLRNEQYF.

At least ten counts were recorded for this clonotype. The chain joins TRBV13 to TRBJ1-1; D might be TRBD1 (5 bases). V lost 4 bases, J lost 5 bases, and 17 bases lay in between. This CDR3 comprises 15 residues. Germline V gene data show CDR1 as PRHDT and CDR2 as FYEKMQ (reference sequence). For the CDR3, the DNA is TGTGCCAGCAGCTCCGAGGATCAGGGTGGAACTGAAGCTTTCTTT. It yields the protein CASSSEDQGGTEAFF.

This clonotype was seen ten or more times. This chain connects TRBV13 to TRBJ2-7; D gene uncertain. Looked up from germline, CDR1 is PRHDT and CDR2 is FYEKMQ (reference sequence). The CDR3 consists of 13 residues. Trimming cost V 1 base and J 2 bases, with 6 bases left between them. CDR3 residues: CASSLVQTYEQYF. The DNA of the CDR3 is TGTGCCAGCAGCTTAGTACAGACCTACGAGCAGTACTTC.

In its sample, this clonotype was seen many times. J is TRBJ2-1 and V is TRBV4-3; 9 nucleotides line up with TRBD2. This CDR3 spans 14 amino acids. Germline values: CDR1 LGHNA, CDR2 YSLEER. V trimming: 5 bases; J trimming: 10 bases; junction bases outside the gene matches: 9. Written as DNA, the CDR3 is TGCGCCAGCAGCGCAACTTCCGGGACTAGCGAGCAGTTCTTC. Its protein is CASSATSGTSEQFF.

This clonotype has more than one count but fewer than ten. J is TRBJ2-1 and V is TRBV7-9; D uncertain. CDR3 length: 9 amino acids. The V gene's germline CDR1 is SEHNR and CDR2 FQNEAQ (reference sequence). Between the trimmed V and J ends, which lost 11 bases and 10 bases, there was a span of 9 bases. CDR3 sequence (DNA): TGTGCCGTCGCCGAGGAGCAGTTCTTC. Translated, it gives CAVAEEQFF.

This clonotype was detected only a few times. The chain employs TRBV4-2 and TRBJ2-7; 8 bases line up with TRBD2. Per germline, CDR1 LGHNA and CDR2 YNFKEQ. This CDR3 comprises 16 residues. J gave up 7 bases and V 0 bases, and 11 bases lay outside the gene matches. The CDR3 here is CASSQELYSGIYEQYF. CDR3 nucleotides: TGTGCCAGCAGCCAAGAACTGTATAGCGGGATTTATGAGCAGTACTTC.

There are many counts of this clonotype. This chain connects TRBV11-2 to TRBJ2-1; tentatively, D is TRBD2 (5 bases). The CDR3 has 15 amino acids. The V and J ends lost 4 bases and 15 bases respectively, with 25 bases between them. Germline V gene data show CDR1 as SGHAT and CDR2 as FQNNGV. CDR3 sequence: CASSSALGSVELPFF. The CDR3 nucleotides are TGTGCCAGCAGCTCCGCCCTTGGGAGCGTTGAATTGCCGTTCTTC.

This clonotype showed up just a few times. The chain recombines TRBV20-1 with TRBJ2-3; TRBD2 matches at 8 bases. The CDR3 has 16 residues. Unmatched junction bases numbered 17, after V lost 5 bases and J lost 7 bases. Germline-derived CDR1 and CDR2 are DFQATT and SNEGSKA (reference sequence). The CDR3 sequence is CSACPLSRGGPYTQYF. DNA of the CDR3: TGCAGTGCTTGCCCCCTTTCCCGCGGGGGGCCTTATACGCAGTATTTT.

This clonotype was seen at least ten times. J is TRBJ2-1 and V is TRBV28; 7 bases are shared with TRBD1. The CDR3 is 14 residues long. With 6 bases clipped from V and 3 bases from J, the junction kept 5 bases outside the gene matches. Germline values: CDR1 MDHEN, CDR2 SYDVKM. The DNA for the CDR3 is TGTGCCAGCAGGGAAGGGACAGACTACAATGAGCAGTTCTTC. Protein product: CASREGTDYNEQFF.

The chain is built from TRBV12-3 or TRBV12-4 and TRBJ2-3; tentatively, D is TRBD1 or TRBD2 (5 bases each). The CDR3 loop spans 15 amino acids. V lost 5 bases to trimming and J lost 2 bases, with 14 bases between them. Here the CDR3 reads CASSGPGPFTDTQYF. The DNA of the CDR3 is TGTGCCAGCAGTGGGCCGGGACCCTTCACAGATACGCAGTATTTT.